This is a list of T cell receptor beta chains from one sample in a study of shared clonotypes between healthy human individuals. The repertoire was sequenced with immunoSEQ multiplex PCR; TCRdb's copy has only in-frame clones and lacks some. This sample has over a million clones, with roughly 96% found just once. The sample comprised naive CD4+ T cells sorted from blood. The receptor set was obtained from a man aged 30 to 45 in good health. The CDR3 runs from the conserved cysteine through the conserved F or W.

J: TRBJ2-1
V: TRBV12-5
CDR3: CASGLSRDTYSYNEQFF

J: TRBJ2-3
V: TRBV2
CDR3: CASRETLSGSDTQYF

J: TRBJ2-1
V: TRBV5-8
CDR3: CASRVRGVGEQFF

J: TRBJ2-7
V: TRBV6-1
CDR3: CASIGAGAYEQYF

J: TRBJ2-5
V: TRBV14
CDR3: CASSLRTGGMETQYF

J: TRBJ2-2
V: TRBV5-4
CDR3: CASSPERGWTGELFF

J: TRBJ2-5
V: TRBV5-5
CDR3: CASSAQRVGPQETQYF

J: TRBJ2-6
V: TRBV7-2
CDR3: CASSLGGSGANVLTF

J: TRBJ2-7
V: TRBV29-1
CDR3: CSVAGVKGGFYEQYF

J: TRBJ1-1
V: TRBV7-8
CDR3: CASSLLGGTWDTEAFF

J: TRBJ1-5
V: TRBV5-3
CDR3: CARSLRDSLPDQVQPQHF

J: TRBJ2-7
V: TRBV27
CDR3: CASSLFQGPNYEQYF

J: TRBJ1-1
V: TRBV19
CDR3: CASKKGQLNTEAFF

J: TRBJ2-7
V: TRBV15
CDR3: CATSREGRGAYEQYF

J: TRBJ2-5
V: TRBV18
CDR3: CASSPIRGRETQYF

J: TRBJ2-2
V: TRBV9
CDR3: CASSVGRSGELFF

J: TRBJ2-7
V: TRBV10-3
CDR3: CAIARTEISYEQYF

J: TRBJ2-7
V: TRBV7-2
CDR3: CASSPFSPGASGRVKEQYF

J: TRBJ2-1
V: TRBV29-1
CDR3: CSVEPSTNEQFF

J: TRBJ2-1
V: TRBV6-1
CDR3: CASSEALGRGNEQFF

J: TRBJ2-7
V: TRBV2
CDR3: CASSTSGYEQYF

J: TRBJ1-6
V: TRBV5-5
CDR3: CASSPQGGLRNSPLHF

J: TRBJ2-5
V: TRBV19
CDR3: CASGGDSQETQYF

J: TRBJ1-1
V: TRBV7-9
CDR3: CASSYRASNTEAFF

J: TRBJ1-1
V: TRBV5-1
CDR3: CASSLAKETEAFF

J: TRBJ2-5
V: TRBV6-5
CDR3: CASRHNLETQYF

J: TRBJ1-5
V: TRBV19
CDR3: CASSLWPTTDQPQHF

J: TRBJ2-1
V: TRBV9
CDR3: CASSRGGNSYNEQFF

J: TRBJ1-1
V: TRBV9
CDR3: CASSEQPGQGKAFF

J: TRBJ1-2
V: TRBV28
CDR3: CASGSRNYGYTF

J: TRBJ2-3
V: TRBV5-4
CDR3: CASSEDSTSTDTQYF

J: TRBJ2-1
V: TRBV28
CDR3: CASSLYPRLAAISYNEQFF

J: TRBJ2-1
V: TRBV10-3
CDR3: CAISEPTSGNYNEQFF